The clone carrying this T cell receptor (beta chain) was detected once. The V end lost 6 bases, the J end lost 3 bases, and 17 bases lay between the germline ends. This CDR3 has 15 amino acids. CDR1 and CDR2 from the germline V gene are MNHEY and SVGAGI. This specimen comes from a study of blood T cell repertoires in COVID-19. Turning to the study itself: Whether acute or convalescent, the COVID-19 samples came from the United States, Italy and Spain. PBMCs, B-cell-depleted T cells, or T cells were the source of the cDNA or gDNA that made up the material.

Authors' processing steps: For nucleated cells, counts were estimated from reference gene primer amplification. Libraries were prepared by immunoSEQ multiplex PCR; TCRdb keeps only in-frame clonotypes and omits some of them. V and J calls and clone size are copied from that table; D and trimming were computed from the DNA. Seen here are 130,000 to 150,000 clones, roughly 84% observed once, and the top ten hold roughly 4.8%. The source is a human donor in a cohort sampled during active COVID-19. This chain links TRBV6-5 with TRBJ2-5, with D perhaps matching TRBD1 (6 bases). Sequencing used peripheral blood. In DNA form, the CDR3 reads TGTGCCAGCAGCCGCCTAGCAGGGGTGGAAGAGACCCAGTACTTC. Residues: CASSRLAGVEETQYF.